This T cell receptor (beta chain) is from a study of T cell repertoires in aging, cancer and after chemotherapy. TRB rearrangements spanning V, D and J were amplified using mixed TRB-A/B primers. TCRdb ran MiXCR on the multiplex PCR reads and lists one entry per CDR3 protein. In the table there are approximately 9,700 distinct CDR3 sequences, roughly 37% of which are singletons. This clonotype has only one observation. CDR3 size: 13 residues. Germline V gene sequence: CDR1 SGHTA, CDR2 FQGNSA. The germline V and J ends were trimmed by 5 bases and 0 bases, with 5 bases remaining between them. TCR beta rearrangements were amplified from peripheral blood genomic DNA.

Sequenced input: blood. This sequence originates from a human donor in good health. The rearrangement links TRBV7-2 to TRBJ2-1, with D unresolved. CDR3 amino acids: CASSQSSYNEQFF. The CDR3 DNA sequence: TGTGCCAGCAGCCAAAGCTCCTACAATGAGCAGTTCTTC.